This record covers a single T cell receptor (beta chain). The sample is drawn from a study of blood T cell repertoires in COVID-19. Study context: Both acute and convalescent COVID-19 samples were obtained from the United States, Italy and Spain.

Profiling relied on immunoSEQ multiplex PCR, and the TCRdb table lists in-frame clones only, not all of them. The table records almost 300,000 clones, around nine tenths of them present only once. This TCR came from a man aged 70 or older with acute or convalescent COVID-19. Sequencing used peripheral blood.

The CDR3, as DNA: TGTGCCAGCAGTCCCGGATCTCCCTACAGGGGTGGCTATGGCTACACCTTC. As protein: CASSPGSPYRGGYGYTF. V is TRBV28 and J is TRBJ1-2; 7 positions agree with TRBD1. Germline CDR1 MDHEN, CDR2 SYDVKM. This CDR3 is 17 amino acids long. V lost 5 bases to trimming and J lost 4 bases; unmatched junction nucleotides: 16.